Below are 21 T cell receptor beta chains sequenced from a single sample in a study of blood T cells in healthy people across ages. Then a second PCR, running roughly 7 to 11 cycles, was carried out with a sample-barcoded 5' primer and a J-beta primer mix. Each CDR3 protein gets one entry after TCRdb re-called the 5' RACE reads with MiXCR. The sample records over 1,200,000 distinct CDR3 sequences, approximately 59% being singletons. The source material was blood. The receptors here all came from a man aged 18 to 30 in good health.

CDR3 nucleotides: TGCAGTGCTAGAAAAAACAGCTTTCGCACAGATACGCAGTATTTT. This gives the protein CSARKNSFRTDTQYF. The J gene is TRBJ2-3, the V gene TRBV20-1; no firm D call. CDR3 length equals 15 residues. V lost 2 bases to trimming and J lost 1 base, with 13 bases between them. From germline, CDR1 is DFQATT and CDR2 SNEGSKA (reference sequence).

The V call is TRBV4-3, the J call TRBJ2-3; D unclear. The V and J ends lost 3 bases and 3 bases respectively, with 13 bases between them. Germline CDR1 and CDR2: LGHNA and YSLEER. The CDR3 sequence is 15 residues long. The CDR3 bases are TGCGCCAGCAGCCAGGACGGACGAGAAACAGATACGCAGTATTTT. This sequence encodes CASSQDGRETDTQYF.

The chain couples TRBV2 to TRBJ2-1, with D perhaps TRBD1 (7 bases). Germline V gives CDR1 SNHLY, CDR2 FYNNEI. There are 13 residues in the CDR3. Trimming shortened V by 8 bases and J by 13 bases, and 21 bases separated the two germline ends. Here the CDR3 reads CASGGGRKETQFF. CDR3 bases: TGTGCCAGCGGAGGGGGCAGAAAAGAGACCCAGTTCTTC.

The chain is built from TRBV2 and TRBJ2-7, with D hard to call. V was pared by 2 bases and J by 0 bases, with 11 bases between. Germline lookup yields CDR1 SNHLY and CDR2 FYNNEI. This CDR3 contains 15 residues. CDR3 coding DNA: TGTGCCAGCAGTGAATCCAGTTCAAGCTCCTACGAGCAGTACTTC. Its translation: CASSESSSSSYEQYF. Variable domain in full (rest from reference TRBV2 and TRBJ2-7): EPEVTQTPSHQVTQMGQEVILRCVPISNHLYFYWYRQILGQKVEFLVSFYNNEISEKSEIFDDQFSVERPDGSNFTLKIRSTKLEDSAMYFCASSESSSSSYEQYFGPGTRLTVT.

In nucleotides, the CDR3 is TGTGCCAGCAGTGCTAGGCGGGACACAGATACGCAGTATTTT. Protein product: CASSARRDTDTQYF. This sequence joins TRBV12-3 or TRBV12-4 and TRBJ2-3; a weak D match, TRBD2 (6 bases). The V and J ends lost 5 bases and 2 bases respectively, with 11 bases between them. This CDR3 contains 14 residues.

The CDR3 spells CASSTYGGNEQFF. CDR3 DNA: TGTGCCAGTAGTACCTACGGCGGCAATGAGCAGTTCTTC. V gene TRBV19 combines with J gene TRBJ2-1; no reliable D call. CDR1 is LNHDA, CDR2 SQIVND, per germline (reference sequence). The length of the CDR3 is 13 residues. The V end lost 4 bases, the J end lost 6 bases, and 10 bases lay between the germline ends. The whole variable domain, filled in from reference TRBV19 and TRBJ2-1, reads DGGITQSPKYLFRKEGQNVTLSCEQNLNHDAMYWYRQDPGQGLRLIYYSQIVNDFQKGDIAEGYSVSREKKESFPLTVTSAQKNPTAFYLCASSTYGGNEQFFGPGTRLTVL.

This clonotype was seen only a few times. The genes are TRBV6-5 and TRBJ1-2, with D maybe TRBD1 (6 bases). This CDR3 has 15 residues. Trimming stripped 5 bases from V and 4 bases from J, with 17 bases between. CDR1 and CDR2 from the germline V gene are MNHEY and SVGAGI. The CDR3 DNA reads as TGTGCCAGCAGTCCGCGGGGACAAACTCTCTATGGCTACACCTTC. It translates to CASSPRGQTLYGYTF.

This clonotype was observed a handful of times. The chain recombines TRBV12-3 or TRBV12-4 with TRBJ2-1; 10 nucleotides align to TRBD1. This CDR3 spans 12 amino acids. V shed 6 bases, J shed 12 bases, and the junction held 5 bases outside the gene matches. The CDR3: CASRGTGEWQFF. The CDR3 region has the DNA TGTGCCAGCAGAGGGACAGGGGAGTGGCAGTTCTTC.

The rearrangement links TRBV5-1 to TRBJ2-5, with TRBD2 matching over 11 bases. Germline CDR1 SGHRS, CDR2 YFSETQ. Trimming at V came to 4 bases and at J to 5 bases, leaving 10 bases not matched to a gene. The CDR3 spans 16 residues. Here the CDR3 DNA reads TGCGCCAGCAGCCCTGTACTAGCGGGAGTTGGGGAGACCCAGTACTTC. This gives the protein CASSPVLAGVGETQYF.

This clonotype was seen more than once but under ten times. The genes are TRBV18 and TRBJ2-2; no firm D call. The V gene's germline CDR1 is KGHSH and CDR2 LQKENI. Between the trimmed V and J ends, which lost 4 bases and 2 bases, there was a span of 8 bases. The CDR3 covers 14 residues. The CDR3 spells CASSRSSNTGELFF. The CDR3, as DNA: TGTGCCAGCTCACGCAGTTCAAACACCGGGGAGCTGTTTTTT.

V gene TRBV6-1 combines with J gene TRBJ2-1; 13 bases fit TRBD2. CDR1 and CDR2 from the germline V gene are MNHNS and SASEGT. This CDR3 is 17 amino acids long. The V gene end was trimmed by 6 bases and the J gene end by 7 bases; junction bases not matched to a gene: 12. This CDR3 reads CASSDGTSGDPWNEQFF. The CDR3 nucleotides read TGTGCCAGCAGCGACGGGACTAGCGGGGACCCATGGAATGAGCAGTTCTTC.

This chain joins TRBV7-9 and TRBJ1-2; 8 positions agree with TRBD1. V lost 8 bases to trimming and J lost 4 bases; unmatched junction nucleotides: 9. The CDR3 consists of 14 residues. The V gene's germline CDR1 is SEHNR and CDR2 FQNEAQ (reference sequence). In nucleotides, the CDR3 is TGTGCCAGCGGGGCGGGACAGGTAGCCTATGGCTACACCTTC. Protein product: CASGAGQVAYGYTF.

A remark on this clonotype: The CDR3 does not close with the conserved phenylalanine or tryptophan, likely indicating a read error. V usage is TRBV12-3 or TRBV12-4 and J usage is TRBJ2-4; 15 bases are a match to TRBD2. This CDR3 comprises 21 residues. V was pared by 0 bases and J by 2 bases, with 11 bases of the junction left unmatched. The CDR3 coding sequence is TGTGCCAGCAGTTTAGCGGGGGGGACTAGCGGGAGGTATGTGACCAAAAACATTCAGTACTTA. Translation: CASSLAGGTSGRYVTKNIQYL.

CDR3 in DNA: TGTGCCAGCAGACCCGGGACAGGGGAGCCTGGCTACACCTTC. Translating it yields CASRPGTGEPGYTF. V usage is TRBV2 and J usage is TRBJ1-2, with 10 bases aligning to TRBD1. Germline lookup yields CDR1 SNHLY and CDR2 FYNNEI. With V trimmed by 6 bases and J by 7 bases, 8 bases remained unmatched. This CDR3 is 14 amino acids long.

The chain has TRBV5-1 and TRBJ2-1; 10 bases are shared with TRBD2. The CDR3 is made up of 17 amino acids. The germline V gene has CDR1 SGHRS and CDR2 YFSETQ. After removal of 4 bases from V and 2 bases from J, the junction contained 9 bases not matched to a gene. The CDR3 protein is CASSRTSGAATYNEQFF. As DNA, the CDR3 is TGCGCCAGCAGCAGGACTAGCGGAGCCGCCACCTACAATGAGCAGTTCTTC.

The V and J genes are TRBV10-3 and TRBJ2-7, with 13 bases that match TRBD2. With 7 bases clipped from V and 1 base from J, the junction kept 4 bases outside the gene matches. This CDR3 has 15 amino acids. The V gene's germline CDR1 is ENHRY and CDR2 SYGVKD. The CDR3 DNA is TGTGCCATCAATTTGGGACTAGCGGGGTCCTACGAGCAGTACTTC. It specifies CAINLGLAGSYEQYF.

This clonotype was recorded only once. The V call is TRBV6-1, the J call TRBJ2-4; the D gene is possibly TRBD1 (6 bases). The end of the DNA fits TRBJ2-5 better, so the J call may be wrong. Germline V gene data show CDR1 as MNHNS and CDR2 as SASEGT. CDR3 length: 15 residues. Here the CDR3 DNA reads TGTGCCAGCAATGGGTCCCCAGGGGTAGGAGAGACCCAGTACTTC. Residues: CASNGSPGVGETQYF.

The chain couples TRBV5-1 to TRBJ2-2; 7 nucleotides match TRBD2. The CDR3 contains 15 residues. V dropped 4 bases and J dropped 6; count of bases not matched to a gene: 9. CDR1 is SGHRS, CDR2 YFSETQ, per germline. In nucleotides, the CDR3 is TGCGCCAGCAGCGCGGGGGTTCTTGATCCCGGGGAGCTGTTTTTT. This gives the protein CASSAGVLDPGELFF.

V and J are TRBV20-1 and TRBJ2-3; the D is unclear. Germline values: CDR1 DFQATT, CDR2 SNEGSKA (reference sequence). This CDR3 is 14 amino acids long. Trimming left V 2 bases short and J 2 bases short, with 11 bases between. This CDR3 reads CSARPDTYTDTQYF. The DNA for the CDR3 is TGCAGTGCTAGACCCGACACTTACACAGATACGCAGTATTTT.

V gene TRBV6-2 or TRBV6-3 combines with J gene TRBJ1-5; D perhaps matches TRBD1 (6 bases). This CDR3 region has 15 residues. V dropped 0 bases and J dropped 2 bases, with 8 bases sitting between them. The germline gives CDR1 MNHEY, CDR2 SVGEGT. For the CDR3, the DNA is TGTGCCAGCAGTTACTCGGCAGGGGGCAATCAGCCCCAGCATTTT. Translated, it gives CASSYSAGGNQPQHF.

DNA for the CDR3: TGTGCCAGCGGCAGGGGTGGTGGTGGGGCCAACGTCCTGACTTTC. It codes for CASGRGGGGANVLTF. The chain recombines TRBV6-6 with TRBJ2-6; D is possibly TRBD1 (6 bases). CDR1 MNHNY and CDR2 SVGAGI come from the germline V gene (reference sequence). V was shortened by 8 bases and J by 3 bases, with 14 bases between the two germline ends. This CDR3 region has 15 residues.